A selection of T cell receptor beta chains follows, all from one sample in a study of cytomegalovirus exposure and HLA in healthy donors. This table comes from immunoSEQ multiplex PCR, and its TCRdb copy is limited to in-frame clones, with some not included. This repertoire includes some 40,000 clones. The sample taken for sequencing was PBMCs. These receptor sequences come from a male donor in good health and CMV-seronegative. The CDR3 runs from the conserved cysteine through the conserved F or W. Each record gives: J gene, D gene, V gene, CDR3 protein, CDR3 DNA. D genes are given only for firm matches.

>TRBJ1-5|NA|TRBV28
CASSPGWGPSNQPQHF
TGTGCCAGCAGTCCTGGCTGGGGGCCTAGCAATCAGCCCCAGCATTTT
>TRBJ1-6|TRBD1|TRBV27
CASSLDRGVSPLHF
TGTGCCAGCAGTTTGGACAGGGGGGTTTCACCCCTCCACTTT
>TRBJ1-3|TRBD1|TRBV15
CATSRDSSGNTIYF
TGTGCCACCAGCCGGGACAGCTCTGGAAACACCATATATTTT
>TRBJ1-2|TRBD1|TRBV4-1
CASSQATLTGDGYTF
TGCGCCAGCAGCCAAGCTACCTTGACAGGGGATGGCTACACCTTC
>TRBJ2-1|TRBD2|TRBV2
CAIRDRLAANEQFF
TGTGCCATCCGGGACCGACTAGCGGCCAATGAGCAGTTCTTC
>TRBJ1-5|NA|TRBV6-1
CAGSDGGEWGPQHF
TGTGCCGGCAGTGATGGGGGGGAATGGGGCCCCCAGCATTTT
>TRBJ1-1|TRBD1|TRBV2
CASSEVKGARTEAFF
TGTGCCAGCAGTGAAGTGAAGGGGGCGAGGACTGAAGCTTTCTTT
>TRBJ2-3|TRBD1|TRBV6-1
CASSGTGGTDTQYF
TGTGCCAGCAGTGGGACAGGTGGCACAGATACGCAGTATTTT
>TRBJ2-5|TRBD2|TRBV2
CASMGGEGETQYF
TGTGCCAGCATGGGAGGGGAGGGAGAGACCCAGTACTTC
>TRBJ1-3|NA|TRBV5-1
CASSMIPGEGGNTIYF
TGCGCCAGCAGCATGATCCCCGGGGAAGGTGGAAACACCATATATTTT
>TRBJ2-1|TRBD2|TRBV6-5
CASSTGGTYNEQFF
TGTGCCAGCAGCACGGGGGGGACCTACAATGAGCAGTTCTTC
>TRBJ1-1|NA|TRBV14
CASSQGTEAFF
TGTGCCAGCAGCCAAGGAACGGAGGCTTTCTTT
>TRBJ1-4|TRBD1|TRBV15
CATSKQGADSEKLFF
TGTGCCACAAGCAAACAGGGGGCGGATAGTGAAAAACTGTTTTTT
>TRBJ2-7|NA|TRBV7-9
CASSTDMRASYEQYF
TGTGCCAGCAGTACCGACATGCGCGCCTCCTACGAGCAGTACTTC
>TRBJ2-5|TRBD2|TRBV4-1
CASSLTSGGRQETQYF
TGCGCCAGCAGCCTCACTAGCGGGGGGCGCCAAGAGACCCAGTACTTC
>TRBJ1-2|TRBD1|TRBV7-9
CASSLGGGQANYGYTF
TGTGCCAGCAGCTTGGGGGGCGGACAGGCCAACTATGGCTACACCTTC
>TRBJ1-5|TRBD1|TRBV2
CASSRQGTSNQPQHF
TGTGCCAGCAGTCGACAGGGGACTAGCAATCAGCCCCAGCATTTT
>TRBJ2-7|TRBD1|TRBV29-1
CSARGQGLYEQYF
TGCAGCGCTAGAGGACAGGGCCTGTACGAGCAGTACTTC
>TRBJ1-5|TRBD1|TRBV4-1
CASSQDLRTGGKPQHF
TGCGCCAGCAGCCAAGATCTTAGAACAGGGGGAAAGCCCCAGCATTTT
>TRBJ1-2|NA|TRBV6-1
CASTLLAGNGYTF
TGTGCCAGCACACTTCTAGCCGGAAATGGCTACACCTTC
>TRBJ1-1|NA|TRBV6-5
CASSYGRRGDTEAFF
TGTGCCAGCAGTTACGGCCGACGGGGGGACACTGAAGCTTTCTTT
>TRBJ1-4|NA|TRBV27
CASSFLIREKLFF
TGTGCCAGCAGTTTCCTTATTCGGGAGAAACTGTTTTTT
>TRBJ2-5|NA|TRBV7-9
CASSPVEETQYF
TGTGCCAGCAGCCCCGTCGAGGAGACCCAGTACTTC
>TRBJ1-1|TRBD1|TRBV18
CASSPLDREKAFF
TGTGCCAGCTCACCACTCGACAGGGAGAAAGCTTTCTTT
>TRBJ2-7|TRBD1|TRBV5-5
CASSSTGGIGYEQYF
TGTGCCAGCAGCTCGACAGGGGGCATAGGGTACGAGCAGTACTTC
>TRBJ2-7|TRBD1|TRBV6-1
CASSEGGTGADEQYF
TGTGCCAGCAGTGAGGGGGGGACAGGGGCCGACGAGCAGTACTTC
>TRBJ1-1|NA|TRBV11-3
CASSLYDQANRDGTEAFF
TGTGCCAGCAGCTTATACGACCAGGCCAACAGGGACGGTACTGAAGCTTTCTTT
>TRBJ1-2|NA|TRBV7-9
CASSLVAGELGYTF
TGTGCCAGCAGCTTAGTGGCAGGGGAGCTTGGCTACACCTTC
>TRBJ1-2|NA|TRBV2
CASSEGVGGYTF
TGTGCCAGCAGTGAAGGAGTGGGCGGCTACACCTTC
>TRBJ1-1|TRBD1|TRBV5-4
CASSSGQGAGNLEAFF
TGTGCCAGCAGCTCGGGACAGGGCGCCGGAAACCTCGAGGCTTTCTTT
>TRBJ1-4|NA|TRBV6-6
CASSYSGTNEKLFF
TGTGCCAGCAGTTACTCCGGGACTAATGAAAAACTGTTTTTT
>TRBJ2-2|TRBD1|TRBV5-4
CASSLARTGITGELFF
TGTGCCAGCAGCTTGGCTAGGACAGGCATCACCGGGGAGCTGTTTTTT
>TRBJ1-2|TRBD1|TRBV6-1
CASEGGPGYTF
TGTGCCAGCGAAGGGGGCCCGGGCTACACCTTC
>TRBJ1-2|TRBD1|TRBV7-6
CASSVGQGLYYGYTF
TGTGCCAGCAGCGTAGGACAGGGGCTATACTATGGCTACACCTTC
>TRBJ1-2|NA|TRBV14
CASSQDFTGKHSNYGYTF
TGTGCCAGCAGCCAAGATTTTACAGGGAAACACTCTAACTATGGCTACACCTTC
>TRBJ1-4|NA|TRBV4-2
CASSPTGSATTNEKLFF
TGTGCCAGCAGCCCCACAGGCAGCGCGACAACTAATGAAAAACTGTTTTTT
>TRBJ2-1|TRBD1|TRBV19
CASKGQGDSNEQFF
TGTGCCAGTAAGGGACAGGGAGACTCCAATGAGCAGTTCTTC
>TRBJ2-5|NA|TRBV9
CASSVGFVGAGETQYF
TGTGCCAGCAGCGTCGGGTTCGTGGGGGCTGGGGAGACCCAGTACTTC
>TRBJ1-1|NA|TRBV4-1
CASSQDKGKKGTEAFF
TGCGCCAGCAGCCAAGATAAGGGGAAAAAAGGGACTGAAGCTTTCTTT
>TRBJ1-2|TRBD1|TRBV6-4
CASSANRGAGYTF
TGTGCCAGCAGTGCCAACAGGGGCGCCGGCTACACCTTC
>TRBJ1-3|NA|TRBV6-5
CASSYGEGNTIYF
TGTGCCAGCAGTTACGGGGAGGGAAACACCATATATTTT
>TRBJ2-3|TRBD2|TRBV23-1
CASSQSGGGADTQYF
TGCGCCAGCAGTCAATCGGGCGGGGGGGCAGATACGCAGTATTTT
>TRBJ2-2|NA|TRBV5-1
CASSGGAGTGELFF
TGCGCCAGCAGCGGGGGGGCAGGCACCGGGGAGCTGTTTTTT
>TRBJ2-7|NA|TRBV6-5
CASRAHNGYEQYF
TGTGCCAGCAGGGCCCACAATGGCTACGAGCAGTACTTC
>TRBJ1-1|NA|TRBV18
CASSSDSLNTEAFF
TGTGCCAGCTCATCGGACAGCTTGAACACTGAAGCTTTCTTT
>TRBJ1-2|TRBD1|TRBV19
CASSIDRGNYGYTF
TGTGCCAGTAGTATTGACAGGGGGAACTATGGCTACACCTTC
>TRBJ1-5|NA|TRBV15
CATSRGVGGVRDQPQHF
TGTGCCACCAGCAGAGGGGTGGGGGGGGTCCGGGATCAGCCCCAGCATTTT
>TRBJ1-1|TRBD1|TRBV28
CASSLSGTGLTEAFF
TGTGCCAGCAGTTTATCCGGGACAGGGCTCACTGAAGCTTTCTTT
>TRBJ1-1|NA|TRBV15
CATSRDPLNTEAFF
TGTGCCACCAGCAGAGATCCCTTGAACACTGAAGCTTTCTTT
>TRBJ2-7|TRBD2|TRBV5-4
CASSLEVAGGYSYEQYF
TGTGCCAGCAGTCTCGAGGTAGCGGGGGGATACTCCTACGAGCAGTACTTC
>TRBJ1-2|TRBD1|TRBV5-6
CASSPPGTGAYGYTF
TGTGCCAGCAGCCCCCCCGGGACAGGCGCCTATGGCTACACCTTC
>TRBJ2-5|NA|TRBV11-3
CASSLGQYGHGETQYF
TGTGCCAGCAGCCTCGGGCAGTATGGACATGGAGAGACCCAGTACTTC
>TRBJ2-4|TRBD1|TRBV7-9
CASSLWTGFIQYF
TGTGCCAGCAGCTTATGGACAGGGTTCATTCAGTACTTC
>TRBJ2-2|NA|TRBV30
CAWSVDWRDTGELFF
TGTGCCTGGAGTGTGGACTGGCGAGACACCGGGGAGCTGTTTTTT
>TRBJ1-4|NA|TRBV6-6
CASSTPTVNNEKLFF
TGTGCCAGCAGTACGCCGACAGTAAATAATGAAAAACTGTTTTTT
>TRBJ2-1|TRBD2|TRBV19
CASTRLAGSYNEQFF
TGTGCCAGTACCAGACTAGCGGGCTCCTACAATGAGCAGTTCTTC
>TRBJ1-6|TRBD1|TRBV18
CASSRSGTGARNSPLHF
TGTGCCAGCTCCCGCTCCGGGACAGGGGCGAGAAATTCACCCCTCCACTTT
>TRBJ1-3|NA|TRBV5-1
CASKDPGAGNTIYF
TGCGCCAGCAAGGATCCAGGGGCTGGAAACACCATATATTTT
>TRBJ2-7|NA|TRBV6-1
CASVGDNWTRQYF
TGTGCCAGCGTCGGGGACAACTGGACTCGGCAGTACTTC